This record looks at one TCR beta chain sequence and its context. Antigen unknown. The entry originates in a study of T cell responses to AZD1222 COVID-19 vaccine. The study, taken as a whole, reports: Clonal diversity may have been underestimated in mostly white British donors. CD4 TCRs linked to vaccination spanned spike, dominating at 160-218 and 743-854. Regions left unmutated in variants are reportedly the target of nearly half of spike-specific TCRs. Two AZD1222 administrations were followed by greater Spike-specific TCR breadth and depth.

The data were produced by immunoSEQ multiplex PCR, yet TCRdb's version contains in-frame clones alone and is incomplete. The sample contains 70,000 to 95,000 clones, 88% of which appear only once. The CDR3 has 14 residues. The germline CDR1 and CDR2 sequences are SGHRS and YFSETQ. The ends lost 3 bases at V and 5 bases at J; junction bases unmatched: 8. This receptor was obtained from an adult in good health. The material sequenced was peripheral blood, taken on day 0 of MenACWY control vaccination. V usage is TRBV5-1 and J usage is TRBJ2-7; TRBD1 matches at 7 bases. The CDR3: CASSYGQATDEQYF. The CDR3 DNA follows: TGCGCCAGCAGCTATGGACAGGCTACTGACGAGCAGTACTTC.